These 8 T cell receptor beta chains were all obtained from the same sample, sequenced in a study of radiation and T cells in renal cell carcinoma. Sample time point: blood 2 weeks post-SBRT. The treatment denotes: 15 Gy SBRT to primary tumor, nephrectomy 4 weeks later. Profiling relied on immunoSEQ multiplex PCR, and the TCRdb table lists in-frame clones only, not all of them. Here the sample spans roughly 80,000 clones, 65% to 90% being singletons. Sequenced material: blood, taken from a patient whose treatment included radiotherapy and nephrectomy. Receptors were obtained from a woman in her forties or fifties with renal cell carcinoma.

With respect to this clone: Other nucleotide sequences in the sample specify the same CDR3. The V gene is TRBV7-9, the J gene TRBJ2-7; D gene uncertain. The V end lost 5 bases, the J end lost 2 bases, and 4 bases lay between the germline ends. Germline V CDR1 and CDR2: SEHNR, FQNEAQ (reference sequence). The CDR3 covers 11 residues. This CDR3 reads CASSLTYEQYF. The CDR3 nucleotides read TGTGCCAGCAGCCTGACCTACGAGCAGTACTTC.

The chain joins TRBV4-3 to TRBJ2-7; D unresolved. Germline CDR1 and CDR2: LGHNA and YSLEER. The CDR3 is made up of 12 amino acids. V dropped 0 bases and J dropped 4 bases, with 4 bases sitting between them. Here the CDR3 DNA reads TGCGCCAGCAGCCAAGATGGGTACGAGCAGTACTTC. Protein: CASSQDGYEQYF.

This chain uses TRBV6-5 with TRBJ1-1; 10 bases are shared with TRBD1. Germline V lookup: CDR1 MNHEY, CDR2 SVGAGI. V dropped 6 bases and J dropped 4; count of bases not matched to a gene: 5. The CDR3 is 14 residues long. For the CDR3, the DNA is TGTGCCAGCAGCGACAGGGGGCTTAGCACTGAAGCTTTCTTT. This sequence encodes CASSDRGLSTEAFF.

The CDR3 DNA reads TGTGCCAGCAGTTTTGGGGCCGAGCACAACTATGGCTACACCTTC. As protein: CASSFGAEHNYGYTF. V and J are TRBV6-5 and TRBJ1-2, with D tentatively TRBD1 (5 bases). V lost 4 bases and J 2 bases, leaving 14 bases between the germline ends. CDR1 is MNHEY, CDR2 SVGAGI, per germline. The CDR3 extends over 15 amino acids.

The CDR3 nucleotides read TGTGCCAGCAGTGGGGTCCTAAATCAGCCCCAGCATTTT. Translation: CASSGVLNQPQHF. This chain connects TRBV6-1 to TRBJ1-5; the D is unclear. Trimming cost V 4 bases and J 4 bases, with 8 bases left between them. The CDR3 is 13 amino acids. Germline V CDR1 and CDR2: MNHNS, SASEGT.

This chain uses TRBV19 with TRBJ1-1; no clear D. The V end was cut by 2 bases, the J end by 0 bases, with 4 bases between. The CDR3 consists of 13 residues. CDR1 is LNHDA, CDR2 SQIVND, per germline (reference sequence). The CDR3 region is CASSIQLNTEAFF. CDR3 coding DNA: TGTGCCAGTAGTATACAGTTGAACACTGAAGCTTTCTTT.

This chain joins TRBV11-2 and TRBJ2-2, with 9 bases that match TRBD2. Per germline, CDR1 SGHAT and CDR2 FQNNGV. V shed 3 bases and J 1 base; nucleotides not matched to a gene: 6. This CDR3 comprises 17 residues. Here the CDR3 DNA reads TGTGCCAGCAGCTTTCCGCGGGAGGGTAGGAACACCGGGGAGCTGTTTTTT. It codes for CASSFPREGRNTGELFF.

The chain is built from TRBV4-1 and TRBJ2-3, with 10 nucleotides matching TRBD2. Germline assignment: CDR1 MGHRA and CDR2 YSYEKL. The ends lost 4 bases at V and 0 bases at J; junction bases unmatched: 13. This CDR3 has 19 amino acids. DNA for the CDR3: TGCGCCAGCAGCCGTTTAGCGGGAGGTAGCCCCCTTAGCACAGATACGCAGTATTTT. This sequence encodes CASSRLAGGSPLSTDTQYF.